Listed here are 22 T cell receptor beta chains from one sample, sequenced in a study of T cells in Graves' hyperthyroidism and ophthalmopathy (dated by TCRdb to the late 2010s). The method was multiplex PCR. Instrument on record: Illumina HiSeq 2000. Amplification of TCR beta CDR3 regions was carried out from RNA transcripts. A first-round RT-PCR of the TCR CDR3 used the HTBI primer set with the Qiagen OneStep RT-PCR kit. The public reads were reanalyzed by TCRdb: fastp trimming at Q25, MiXCR alignment, in-frame beta chains only. Each entry is one CDR3 protein sequence, shown with its most common DNA and genes. The sample table holds fewer than 400,000 distinct CDR3 sequences, of which approximately 14% were seen once. Of the sample, roughly 25% is held by the ten largest clones. Sequencing input: blood. Source of these receptors: a woman younger than 30 with Graves' hyperthyroidism that later progressed to Graves' ophthalmopathy.

This clonotype was counted at least ten times. V and J are TRBV27 and TRBJ2-7, with D possibly being TRBD1 (8 bases). Germline V gene sequence: CDR1 MNHEY, CDR2 SMNVEV (reference sequence). The CDR3 extends over 19 amino acids. V shed 5 bases and J shed 5 bases, with 31 bases lying between them. Written as DNA, the CDR3 is TGTGCCAGCAGTCTACGGGGCAGGGGGCTAAGGCGGGAGTTCCACGAGCAGTACTTC. Its protein product is CASSLRGRGLRREFHEQYF.

This clonotype was recorded a few times. The chain employs TRBV25-1 and TRBJ1-5; D gene uncertain. V lost 3 bases and J 6 bases, leaving 12 bases between the germline ends. CDR3 size: 14 residues. In germline, CDR1 is MGHDK, CDR2 SYGVNS. The CDR3 DNA reads TGTGCCAGCAGTGAGACGGGTATGGGTCAGCCCCAGCATTTT. Residues: CASSETGMGQPQHF.

This clonotype was picked up a small number of times. CDR3 sequence: CASSPWTLTTGELFF. The CDR3 bases are TGTGCCAGCAGCCCCTGGACTTTGACCACCGGGGAGCTGTTTTTT. The gene calls are TRBV7-2 and TRBJ2-2; maybe TRBD2 (5 bases). Germline CDR1 is SGHTA and CDR2 is FQGNSA. CDR3 length equals 15 residues. V lost 5 bases and J 4 bases, leaving 14 bases between the germline ends.

This clonotype was found a few times. J is TRBJ1-2 and V is TRBV24-1; 7 nucleotides agree with TRBD1. The CDR3 sequence is 14 residues long. The V gene end was trimmed by 2 bases and the J gene end by 4 bases; junction bases not matched to a gene: 3. The germline gives CDR1 KGHDR, CDR2 SFDVKD. The CDR3 sequence is CATSDSGTAYGYTF. The CDR3 DNA reads as TGTGCCACCAGTGATTCGGGGACAGCCTATGGCTACACCTTC.

Many counts were recorded for this clonotype. V is TRBV20-1 and J is TRBJ2-4; no definite D call. The germline CDR1 and CDR2 sequences are DFQATT and SNEGSKA (reference sequence). The CDR3 runs to 12 residues. Trimming shortened V by 1 base and J by 7 bases, and 8 bases separated the two germline ends. Here the CDR3 reads CSARGIGNIQYF. CDR3 coding DNA: TGCAGTGCTAGAGGAATCGGGAACATTCAGTACTTC.

The chain is built from TRBV24-1 and TRBJ2-3; D gene ambiguous. This CDR3 spans 14 amino acids. Per the germline V gene, CDR1 is KGHDR and CDR2 is SFDVKD. V dropped 3 bases and J dropped 0 bases, with 6 bases sitting between them. The CDR3 region is CATSDPSSTDTQYF. For the CDR3, the DNA is TGTGCCACCAGTGATCCATCCAGCACAGATACGCAGTATTTT.

This clonotype was seen many times. This chain links TRBV2 with TRBJ2-3, with TRBD2 identical over 12 bases. Germline V gives CDR1 SNHLY, CDR2 FYNNEI. V gave up 5 bases and J gave up 6 bases; unmatched junction bases: 24. The CDR3 extends over 21 amino acids. The CDR3 protein is CASSQGQGLLALAGGEDTQYF. The CDR3 DNA sequence: TGTGCCAGCAGTCAAGGACAGGGCTTATTGGCACTAGCGGGAGGCGAGGATACGCAGTATTTT.

This clonotype was picked up one time. The DNA is omitted, as the CDR3 cannot be located on it reliably, and the CDR3 follows TCRdb's listing. The chain carries TRBV5-1 and TRBJ1-2; the D call of TRBD1 is as the table states it, not checked on the DNA. Termini included, the CDR3 measures 23 amino acids. Per the germline V gene, CDR1 is SGHRS and CDR2 is YFSETQ. The CDR3 spells CASSFYICSATPKGQESYYGYTF.

In this sample, this clonotype turned up many times. The J gene is TRBJ2-5, the V gene TRBV30; TRBD2 matches at 9 bases. The CDR3 has 13 residues. After removal of 6 bases from V and 4 bases from J, the junction contained 6 bases not matched to a gene. Germline lookup yields CDR1 GTSNPN and CDR2 SVGIG (reference sequence). CDR3 in DNA: TGTGCCTGCACCCAGGGACTAGCAGAGACCCAGTACTTC. Amino acids: CACTQGLAETQYF.

V is TRBV4-1 and J is TRBJ2-7; 14 bases line up with TRBD2. The CDR3 totals 17 residues. The V segment lost 1 base and the J segment 2 bases; nucleotides outside the gene matches: 4. The germline V gene has CDR1 MGHRA and CDR2 YSYEKL. CDR3 sequence (DNA): TGCGCCAGCAGCCAAGGACTAGCGGGAGGGGCGGCCTACGAGCAGTACTTC. Protein product: CASSQGLAGGAAYEQYF.

This clonotype was recorded at least ten times. The rearrangement joins TRBV3-1 to TRBJ2-2; 9 bases match TRBD2. V was pared by 4 bases and J by 4 bases, with 4 bases of the junction left unmatched. This CDR3 is built from 15 residues. The germline gives CDR1 LGHDT, CDR2 YNNKEL (reference sequence). The CDR3: CASSLAGGPTGELFF. CDR3 DNA: TGTGCCAGCAGCCTGGCGGGAGGGCCCACCGGGGAGCTGTTTTTT.

This clonotype was counted at least ten times. The chain links TRBV7-9 to TRBJ1-1; a weak D match, TRBD1 (5 bases). This CDR3 spans 16 amino acids. Trimming shortened V by 5 bases and J by 0 bases, and 16 bases separated the two germline ends. The germline V gene encodes CDR1 SEHNR and CDR2 FQNEAQ (reference sequence). CDR3 in amino acids: CASSRGGGPMNTEAFF. The CDR3 nucleotides read TGTGCCAGCAGCCGGGGGGGGGGTCCGATGAACACTGAAGCTTTCTTT.

As for this clonotype: A much larger clonotype is one base distant, so this may be a read error. V gene TRBV7-2 combines with J gene TRBJ2-1, with TRBD2 matching 9 bases. This CDR3 comprises 16 residues. The germline V gene encodes CDR1 SGHTA and CDR2 FQGNSA. The CDR3 reads CASSVIGLALNNEQLF. For the CDR3, the DNA is TGTGCCAGCAGCGTTATAGGACTAGCGTTGAACAATGAGCAGCTCTTC.

The chain carries TRBV12-3 or TRBV12-4 and TRBJ2-7; 8 bases fit TRBD1. CDR3 length: 15 amino acids. V was pared by 5 bases and J by 1 base, with 7 bases of the junction left unmatched. CDR3 coding DNA: TGTGCCAGCAGTGGAGGGACAGGAAGTTCCTACGAGCAGTACTTC. As protein: CASSGGTGSSYEQYF.

The genes are TRBV27 and TRBJ1-1, with D unresolved. V was clipped by 2 bases and J by 0 bases, with 10 bases between them. The CDR3 is 15 amino acids. Germline V gives CDR1 MNHEY, CDR2 SMNVEV (reference sequence). The CDR3: CASSLHREMNTEAFF. DNA for the CDR3: TGTGCCAGCAGTTTACACCGGGAGATGAACACTGAAGCTTTCTTT.

Only a few counts were recorded for this clonotype. The rearrangement joins TRBV12-3 or TRBV12-4 to TRBJ2-7; 7 bases are shared with TRBD2. The V gene end was trimmed by 5 bases and the J gene end by 2 bases; junction bases not matched to a gene: 3. CDR3 length: 13 amino acids. The CDR3 is CASSGLEAYEQYF. The DNA for the CDR3 is TGTGCCAGCAGTGGACTAGAAGCCTACGAGCAGTACTTC.

In its sample, this clonotype was seen a few times. This chain joins TRBV14 and TRBJ2-3, with 8 bases aligning to TRBD2. The V gene's germline CDR1 is SGHDN and CDR2 FVKESK. The V segment lost 0 bases and the J segment 4 bases; nucleotides outside the gene matches: 12. CDR3 size: 18 residues. CDR3 sequence: CASSQDFSLAGGPDTQYF. The CDR3 DNA reads TGTGCCAGCAGCCAAGATTTCTCTCTCGCGGGAGGCCCAGATACGCAGTATTTT.

There are many counts of this clonotype. The chain couples TRBV7-2 to TRBJ2-5; a possible D gene is TRBD2 (7 bases). The CDR3 totals 16 residues. Germline CDR1 SGHTA, CDR2 FQGNSA. The V gene lost 6 bases and the J gene lost 1 base, with 18 bases spanning the gap. The CDR3 bases are TGTGCCAGCAGTGTAGGGGGAGGGCCTGGCCAAGAGACCCAGTACTTC. This encodes CASSVGGGPGQETQYF.

This clonotype has a count of ten or more. The rearrangement links TRBV18 to TRBJ2-5; D remains ambiguous. This CDR3 is built from 13 residues. In germline, CDR1 is KGHSH, CDR2 LQKENI. V lost 2 bases, J lost 5 bases, and 9 bases lay in between. The CDR3 region has the DNA TGTGCCAGCTCACCAGGGGTCGGGGAGACCCAGTACTTC. Its protein product is CASSPGVGETQYF.

V and J are TRBV11-2 and TRBJ2-7, with D perhaps TRBD1 or TRBD2 (5 bases each). Germline values: CDR1 SGHAT, CDR2 FQNNGV. Trimming took 7 bases from V and 2 from J, leaving 12 bases between them. The CDR3 runs 13 residues. The CDR3 reads CASKGTPTYEQYF. The DNA for the CDR3 is TGTGCCAGCAAGGGGACCCCCACCTACGAGCAGTACTTC.

In this sample, this clonotype turned up many times. V and J are TRBV6-2 or TRBV6-3 and TRBJ2-2, with TRBD1 matching 10 bases. The J segment lost 6 bases and the V segment lost 4 bases, leaving 5 bases of the junction unmatched. The CDR3 runs to 15 residues. Germline V gene data show CDR1 as MNHEY and CDR2 as SVGEGT. CDR3 coding DNA: TGTGCCAGCAGTTCCGGGACAGGGGATTCCGGGGAGCTGTTTTTT. Protein: CASSSGTGDSGELFF.

The sample holds many counts of this clonotype. The chain recombines TRBV2 with TRBJ2-1; 7 bases are shared with TRBD2. CDR3 length equals 16 residues. Trimming cost V 4 bases and J 1 base; bases outside gene matches: 7. Germline V gives CDR1 SNHLY, CDR2 FYNNEI. This chain's CDR3 is CASSGWTRGSYNEQFF. For the CDR3, the DNA is TGTGCCAGCAGTGGCTGGACTAGGGGATCCTACAATGAGCAGTTCTTC.